A single sample gave rise to the 27 T cell receptor beta chains below, sequenced in a study of T cell repertoires in cytomegalovirus infection. Their cognate antigens are unknown. TCRdb passed the reads through MiXCR, listing each CDR3 protein once. The sample has about a million distinct CDR3 sequences, roughly 30% seen once. The sequencing here drew on cultured CD8+ T cells from PBMCs, taken from culture after CMV antigen stimulation. The receptors here all came from a human donor in good health (CMV status not recorded). Some clones in this sample may be carry-over from other donors' samples.

V is TRBV14 and J is TRBJ1-1; unclear D gene. This CDR3 spans 11 amino acids. Germline V gene data show CDR1 as SGHDN and CDR2 as FVKESK. Trimming removed 4 bases from V and 9 bases from J, with 9 bases in between. CDR3 sequence reads: CASSPHFQAFF. For the CDR3, the DNA is TGTGCCAGCAGCCCTCACTTCCAAGCTTTCTTT.

The V call is TRBV10-2, the J call TRBJ1-2; D is ambiguous. The CDR3 spans 12 residues. Germline loops: CDR1 WSHSY, CDR2 SAAADI. V dropped 7 bases and J dropped 7 bases, with 13 bases sitting between them. The chain's CDR3 is CASTPGSVGYTF. CDR3 coding DNA: TGCGCCAGCACCCCTGGGTCGGTTGGCTACACCTTC.

This clonotype has more than one count but fewer than ten. The chain carries TRBV19 and TRBJ1-1; D is uncertain. Germline V gene sequence: CDR1 LNHDA, CDR2 SQIVND (reference sequence). The CDR3 loop spans 12 amino acids. V lost 4 bases and J 7 bases, leaving 10 bases between the germline ends. The CDR3 sequence is CASSRPRSEAFF. The CDR3, as DNA: TGTGCCAGTAGTAGACCGAGAAGTGAAGCTTTCTTT.

CDR3 region: CASWSGGGTYNEQFF. DNA of the CDR3: TGTGCCAGCTGGTCGGGCGGGGGGACATACAATGAGCAGTTCTTC. This chain joins TRBV2 and TRBJ2-1; 8 bases are a match to TRBD2. Germline V lookup: CDR1 SNHLY, CDR2 FYNNEI. V lost 8 bases, J lost 4 bases, and 10 bases stayed unmatched. The CDR3 is 15 amino acids.

As to this clonotype: A much more abundant neighbour one base away suggests this may be a read error. This chain uses TRBV7-4 with TRBJ1-1, with D tentatively TRBD1 (6 bases). Germline V gene data show CDR1 as SGHVT and CDR2 as SQSDAQ. CDR3 length: 15 residues. Here the CDR3 DNA reads TGTGTCAGCAGCCAATTGACGGGGGGCATTGCTGAAGCTTTCTTT. Translation gives CVSSQLTGGIAEAFF. Full variable domain (remainder filled in from reference TRBV7-4 and TRBJ1-1): GAGVSQSPRYKVAKRGRDVALRCDSISGHVTLYWYRQTLGQGSEVLTYSQSDAQRDKSGRPSGRFSAERPERSVSTLKIQRTEQGDSAVYLCVSSQLTGGIAEAFFGQGTRLTVV.

This clonotype showed up many times. The chain uses TRBV4-3 and TRBJ2-3; 13 positions agree with TRBD2. The germline CDR1 and CDR2 sequences are LGHNA and YSLEER. J lost 5 bases, V lost 3 bases, and 5 bases had no gene match. The CDR3 totals 16 residues. CDR3 in amino acids: CASSQGTSGVLDTQYF. For the CDR3, the DNA is TGCGCCAGCAGCCAGGGGACTAGCGGGGTGCTAGATACGCAGTATTTT.

The rearrangement uses TRBV6-8 and TRBJ2-7; a weak D match, TRBD2 (5 bases). CDR1 is MNHGY, CDR2 SAAAGT, per germline. The CDR3 runs 15 residues. Trimming cost V 2 bases and J 2 bases, with 13 bases left between them. The CDR3 reads CASSYGGSIPYEQYF. For the CDR3, the DNA is TGTGCCAGCAGTTACGGCGGGTCGATCCCCTACGAGCAGTACTTC.

The chain is built from TRBV10-3 and TRBJ2-1; D possibly corresponds to TRBD2 (7 bases). Per germline, CDR1 ENHRY and CDR2 SYGVKD. Trimming cost V 4 bases and J 9 bases, with 13 bases left between them. The CDR3 consists of 13 residues. The chain's CDR3 is CAISGGGGGEQFF. CDR3 nucleotide sequence: TGTGCCATCAGTGGGGGCGGGGGCGGTGAGCAGTTCTTC.

The rearrangement joins TRBV19 to TRBJ1-1; D possibly corresponds to TRBD1 (6 bases). V lost 3 bases and J 10 bases, leaving 9 bases between the germline ends. The germline CDR1 and CDR2 sequences are LNHDA and SQIVND (reference sequence). This CDR3 is built from 11 residues. CDR3 amino acids: CASSMGHGAFF. The CDR3 nucleotides are TGTGCCAGTAGTATGGGACATGGAGCTTTCTTT.

This sequence joins TRBV2 and TRBJ2-1; the match to TRBD1 covers 7 bases. Trimming at V came to 2 bases and at J to 2 bases, leaving 6 bases not matched to a gene. The germline gives CDR1 SNHLY, CDR2 FYNNEI. The CDR3 sequence is 16 residues long. The CDR3 coding sequence is TGTGCCAGCAGTGAATCTCACAGGGGCCCCTACAATGAGCAGTTCTTC. Translating gives CASSESHRGPYNEQFF. Full variable domain (remainder filled in from reference TRBV2 and TRBJ2-1): EPEVTQTPSHQVTQMGQEVILRCVPISNHLYFYWYRQILGQKVEFLVSFYNNEISEKSEIFDDQFSVERPDGSNFTLKIRSTKLEDSAMYFCASSESHRGPYNEQFFGPGTRLTVL.

This clonotype was detected many times. The chain joins TRBV7-9 to TRBJ2-7, with 7 bases matching TRBD2. Germline V lookup: CDR1 SEHNR, CDR2 FQNEAQ (reference sequence). Unmatched junction bases numbered 4, after V lost 5 bases and J lost 0 bases. The CDR3 contains 14 residues. The CDR3 coding sequence is TGTGCCAGCAGCCCGGGGGGAGACTCCTACGAGCAGTACGTC. Translating gives CASSPGGDSYEQYV.

The sample holds many counts of this clonotype. The chain has TRBV7-2 and TRBJ2-1; D is uncertain. Germline lookup yields CDR1 SGHTA and CDR2 FQGNSA. The ends were cut back, 0 bases at V and 1 base at J, with 13 bases in the middle. The CDR3 has 17 residues. CDR3 nucleotide sequence: TGTGCCAGCAGCTTAGCTCATTTTAGCTCGTCCTACAATGAGCAGTTCTTC. Amino acids: CASSLAHFSSSYNEQFF. The full variable domain, in which reference TRBV7-2 and TRBJ2-1 provide the parts outside the CDR3, is GAGVSQSPSNKVTEKGKDVELRCDPISGHTALYWYRQSLGQGLEFLIYFQGNSAPDKSGLPSDRFSAERTGGSVSTLTIQRTQQEDSAVYLCASSLAHFSSSYNEQFFGPGTRLTVL.

This clonotype was detected many times. This sequence joins TRBV7-8 and TRBJ2-1, with 8 nucleotides matching TRBD2. Per germline, CDR1 SGHVS and CDR2 FQNEAQ. Unmatched junction bases numbered 11, after V lost 6 bases and J lost 7 bases. The CDR3 contains 15 residues. CDR3 protein: CASSSRAGGGNEQFF. CDR3 DNA: TGTGCCAGCAGTTCTAGGGCGGGGGGCGGAAATGAGCAGTTCTTC.

This rearrangement joins TRBV7-6 to TRBJ2-1; 8 positions agree with TRBD2. Germline CDR1 reads SGHVS; CDR2 reads FNYEAQ. This CDR3 spans 15 amino acids. V lost 1 base to trimming and J lost 8 bases; unmatched junction nucleotides: 7. CDR3 loop: CASSLVGGGADEQFF. The DNA for the CDR3 is TGTGCCAGCAGCTTAGTCGGGGGGGGTGCGGATGAGCAGTTCTTC.

This chain uses TRBV19 with TRBJ1-1; D is ambiguous. This CDR3 is 10 amino acids long. Looked up from germline, CDR1 is LNHDA and CDR2 is SQIVND (reference sequence). V was shortened by 6 bases and J by 5 bases, with 4 bases between the two germline ends. The CDR3 protein is CASRRTEAFF. The DNA of the CDR3 is TGTGCCAGTAGGAGGACTGAAGCTTTCTTT.

This sequence joins TRBV2 and TRBJ2-2, with D possibly being TRBD1 or TRBD2 (5 bases each). The V and J ends lost 7 bases and 5 bases respectively, with 14 bases between them. Germline lookup yields CDR1 SNHLY and CDR2 FYNNEI. This CDR3 contains 14 residues. CDR3: CASTTGWGTGELFF. CDR3 DNA sequence: TGTGCCAGCACCACAGGCTGGGGGACCGGGGAGCTGTTTTTT.

The chain is built from TRBV14 and TRBJ2-2; possibly TRBD1 for D (5 bases). This CDR3 region has 17 residues. V lost 0 bases and J lost 1, with 12 bases in between. The germline gives CDR1 SGHDN, CDR2 FVKESK. The CDR3 is CASSQDRATMNTGELFF. The DNA for the CDR3 is TGTGCCAGCAGCCAAGACAGGGCAACGATGAACACCGGGGAGCTGTTTTTT.

This clonotype occurred many times. This sequence joins TRBV6-5 and TRBJ2-1; tentatively, D is TRBD2 (5 bases). Germline assignment: CDR1 MNHEY and CDR2 SVGAGI. This CDR3 comprises 15 residues. Deletions cut 1 base from V and 0 bases from J, with 7 bases between. DNA for the CDR3: TGTGCCAGCAGTTACTTAGCGTCCTCCTACAATGAGCAGTTCTTC. Translating it yields CASSYLASSYNEQFF.

This chain joins TRBV25-1 and TRBJ2-3; D is possibly TRBD2 (6 bases). V lost 2 bases, J lost 6 bases, and 9 bases lay in between. There are 13 residues in the CDR3. Germline V gene data show CDR1 as MGHDK and CDR2 as SYGVNS. CDR3 nucleotides: TGTGCCAGCAGTGAAGGTCTAGCGGATACGCAGTATTTT. Translating gives CASSEGLADTQYF.

This chain joins TRBV7-6 and TRBJ1-5; 10 bases match TRBD1. V was pared by 4 bases and J by 0 bases, with 6 bases of the junction left unmatched. Germline CDR1 reads SGHVS; CDR2 reads FNYEAQ. The CDR3 runs 17 residues. CDR3 coding DNA: TGTGCCAGCAGCTCCCGGGACAGGGGATATAGCAATCAGCCCCAGCATTTT. Translation gives CASSSRDRGYSNQPQHF. The whole variable domain, remainder taken from reference TRBV7-6 and TRBJ1-5, is GAGVSQSPRYKVTKRGQDVALRCDPISGHVSLYWYRQALGQGPEFLTYFNYEAQQDKSGLPNDRFSAERPEGSISTLTIQRTEQRDSAMYRCASSSRDRGYSNQPQHFGDGTRLSIL.

CDR3: CASSFLGPGYEQYV. The CDR3 nucleotides are TGTGCCAGCAGTTTTTTGGGCCCGGGGTACGAGCAGTACGTC. The chain joins TRBV12-3 or TRBV12-4 to TRBJ2-7; D is possibly TRBD2 (5 bases). The V gene lost 3 bases and the J gene lost 4 bases, with 13 bases spanning the gap. This CDR3 contains 14 residues.

To note about this clonotype: The junction differs from germline at one of its ends, possibly a read error. The chain joins TRBV6-8 to TRBJ1-4; possible D gene TRBD1, 6 bases. Germline values: CDR1 MNHGY, CDR2 SAAAGT. The CDR3 covers 14 residues. CDR3 loop: CANSYSGVNEKLFF. The CDR3 DNA follows: TGTGCCAACAGTTACTCAGGGGTTAATGAAAAACTGTTTTTT.

This clonotype turned up a few times. This chain connects TRBV6-6 to TRBJ1-2; 10 bases map to TRBD1. Trimming removed 0 bases from V and 3 bases from J; junction bases left unmatched: 4. Germline V gene data show CDR1 as MNHNY and CDR2 as SVGAGI (reference sequence). The CDR3 is 16 amino acids. The CDR3 protein is CASSYSRDRGHYGYTF. As DNA, the CDR3 is TGTGCCAGCAGTTACTCTAGGGACAGGGGCCACTATGGCTACACCTTC.

This clonotype was seen a handful of times. The chain carries TRBV28 and TRBJ2-2, with 7 bases that match TRBD1. From germline, CDR1 is MDHEN and CDR2 SYDVKM. The CDR3 has 14 residues. V lost 5 bases, J lost 7 bases, and 7 bases stayed unmatched. CDR3 amino acids: CASSLTGAGGELFF. In nucleotides, the CDR3 is TGTGCCAGCAGTCTAACAGGGGCCGGCGGGGAGCTGTTTTTT.

The chain employs TRBV27 and TRBJ2-5, with 9 bases lining up with TRBD1. The V and J ends lost 5 bases and 5 bases, in that order; junction bases with no gene match: 12. The CDR3 is made up of 16 amino acids. Per the germline V gene, CDR1 is MNHEY and CDR2 is SMNVEV (reference sequence). CDR3 nucleotides: TGTGCCAGCAGTCCACGGCCCGGGACAGGGAGGGAGACCCAGTACTTC. Amino acids: CASSPRPGTGRETQYF.

This chain uses TRBV12-3 or TRBV12-4 with TRBJ2-5, with 7 bases identical to TRBD1. This CDR3 is built from 14 residues. The junction had 10 bases not matched to a gene; V was cut back by 6 bases and J by 6 bases. CDR3 region: CASSPDRVWKTQYF. DNA for the CDR3: TGTGCCAGCAGCCCCGACAGGGTTTGGAAGACCCAGTACTTC.

This clonotype was seen many times. V is TRBV20-1 and J is TRBJ2-1; TRBD1 matches at 10 bases. The CDR3 sequence is 16 residues long. Germline V lookup: CDR1 DFQATT, CDR2 SNEGSKA (reference sequence). The V and J ends lost 2 bases and 4 bases, in that order; junction bases with no gene match: 8. DNA for the CDR3: TGCAGTGCTAGATTAGCCGGGACAGGGGTTTACAATGAGCAGTTCTTC. Amino acids: CSARLAGTGVYNEQFF.